A selection of T cell receptor beta chains follows, all from one sample in a study of T cell changes during pregnancy in multiple sclerosis. Sequenced by immunoSEQ multiplex PCR; TCRdb stores in-frame clones only, minus some. Here the sample spans 60,000 to 75,000 clones, approximately 91% being singletons. The sequencing here drew on peripheral blood, taken in the third trimester of pregnancy. These receptors all stem from a female donor with multiple sclerosis, enrolled in a pregnancy study. CDR3s include the opening cysteine and the closing phenylalanine or tryptophan. The D gene is left open where the match is weak. Some rows mark clone size as missing; the rest say once, few, many or name a class of expanded clone.

size	V	J	D	CDR3	DNA
NA	TRBV11-3	TRBJ2-7	NA	CASSLAPTYEQYF	TGTGCCAGCAGCTTAGCCCCTACCTACGAGCAGTACTTC
NA	TRBV4-3	TRBJ2-7	NA	CASSPGLGYYEQYF	TGCGCCAGCAGCCCGGGACTTGGGTACTACGAGCAGTACTTC
NA	TRBV5-4	TRBJ2-2	NA	CASSLQGRGTGELFF	TGTGCCAGCAGCTTACAGGGTCGGGGCACCGGGGAGCTGTTTTTT
NA	TRBV5-1	TRBJ2-5	TRBD1	CASSATTGQGRETQYF	TGCGCCAGCAGCGCTACTACCGGACAGGGTAGGGAGACCCAGTACTTC
NA	TRBV19	TRBJ1-5	TRBD1	CASSTLTGGSNQPQHF	TGTGCCAGTAGTACCCTGACAGGGGGAAGCAATCAGCCCCAGCATTTT
NA	TRBV19	TRBJ1-4	TRBD1	CASSNTGTGPEKLFF	TGTGCCAGTAGTAACACCGGGACAGGGCCTGAAAAACTGTTTTTT
NA	TRBV5-1	TRBJ2-7	TRBD1	CASSSTLQPRDRVPEQYF	TGCGCCAGCAGCTCCACCTTACAGCCTCGGGACAGGGTGCCCGAGCAGTACTTC
NA	TRBV29-1	TRBJ1-4	NA	CSILLTGTNEKLFF	TGCAGCATCCTCCTGACAGGAACTAATGAAAAACTGTTTTTT
NA	TRBV6-6	TRBJ1-2	NA	CASRLQGVYGYTF	TGTGCCAGCAGACTACAGGGTGTCTATGGCTACACCTTC
NA	TRBV4-2	TRBJ1-1	TRBD1	CASSQDPTGGYTEAFF	TGTGCCAGCAGCCAAGATCCAACAGGGGGATACACTGAAGCTTTCTTT
few	TRBV2	TRBJ1-1	NA	CASSVMGQLNTEAFF	TGTGCCAGCAGTGTTATGGGGCAGCTGAACACTGAAGCTTTCTTT
NA	TRBV2	TRBJ1-5	TRBD1	CASSAGTGGRQPQHF	TGTGCCAGCAGCGCCGGGACAGGGGGCCGTCAGCCCCAGCATTTT
NA	TRBV5-6	TRBJ2-5	TRBD1	CASSWGQGRQETQYF	TGTGCCAGCAGCTGGGGACAGGGTAGGCAAGAGACCCAGTACTTC
NA	TRBV4-1	TRBJ2-2	NA	CASSQKAGGSTGELFF	TGCGCCAGCAGCCAAAAAGCCGGGGGATCCACCGGGGAGCTGTTTTTT
NA	TRBV28	TRBJ2-7	NA	CASRRLSPRLGEQYF	TGTGCCAGCAGGAGGCTATCGCCCCGACTAGGTGAGCAGTACTTC
NA	TRBV5-1	TRBJ2-5	TRBD2	CASSFGLAGAQETQPYF	TGCGCCAGCAGCTTCGGACTAGCGGGGGCACAAGAGACCCAGCCCTACTTC
NA	TRBV6-5	TRBJ2-7	TRBD1	CASSYTGEAHEQYF	TGTGCCAGCAGTTACACAGGGGAAGCCCACGAGCAGTACTTC
NA	TRBV27	TRBJ2-7	TRBD2	CASSLGGGAGEQYF	TGTGCCAGCAGTTTAGGCGGGGGGGCAGGAGAGCAGTACTTC
NA	TRBV15	TRBJ1-2	NA	CATSRQDTSYGYTF	TGTGCCACCAGCAGGCAGGATACCAGCTATGGCTACACCTTC
once	TRBV10-3	TRBJ2-5	NA	CAISESGGPQETQYF	TGTGCCATCAGTGAGTCAGGAGGGCCTCAAGAGACCCAGTACTTC
once	TRBV10-2	TRBJ2-3	TRBD2	CASSESLAGDTDTQYF	TGCGCCAGCAGTGAGTCACTAGCGGGGGACACAGATACGCAGTATTTT
NA	TRBV7-9	TRBJ1-5	TRBD1	CASSNGRQGYQPQHF	TGTGCCAGCAGCAACGGTCGACAGGGGTATCAGCCCCAGCATTTT
NA	TRBV5-1	TRBJ1-6	NA	CASSLETVSASPLHF	TGCGCCAGCAGCTTGGAGACAGTGAGTGCTTCACCCCTCCACTTT
NA	TRBV30	TRBJ2-3	TRBD1	CAWSRKDRASTDTQYF	TGTGCCTGGAGTCGGAAGGACAGGGCATCCACAGATACGCAGTATTTT